These 28 T cell receptor beta chains originate from one sample sequenced in a study of blood T cell repertoires in COVID-19. Using immunoSEQ multiplex PCR, the repertoire was profiled, and TCRdb retains in-frame clones only, with some absent. Here the sample spans 220,000 or so clones, 70% to 90% being singletons. Sequenced: PBMCs or T cells enriched from blood (not recorded which). The receptors here all came from a woman between 50 and 59 years old with acute COVID-19.

V usage is TRBV27 and J usage is TRBJ1-1; D is possibly TRBD1 (6 bases). Trimming took 3 bases from V and 1 from J, leaving 12 bases between them. Per the germline V gene, CDR1 is MNHEY and CDR2 is SMNVEV (reference sequence). The CDR3 covers 15 residues. CDR3: CASSFRGHRNTEAFF. The CDR3 DNA sequence: TGTGCCAGCAGTTTTCGGGGACACCGGAACACTGAAGCTTTCTTT.

The chain employs TRBV19 and TRBJ2-3; 16 positions match TRBD2. This CDR3 comprises 19 residues. Germline V gives CDR1 LNHDA, CDR2 SQIVND (reference sequence). V shed 4 bases, J shed 1 base, and the junction held 8 bases outside the gene matches. The CDR3 DNA reads as TGTGCCAGTAGTAAAACGGGACTAGCGGGAGGGCCGCGCACAGATACGCAGTATTTT. This translates into CASSKTGLAGGPRTDTQYF.

This chain connects TRBV5-5 to TRBJ2-1; the D gene is possibly TRBD2 (5 bases). Germline V gene lookup returns CDR1 SGHKS and CDR2 YYEKEE (reference sequence). This CDR3 contains 14 residues. V dropped 0 bases and J dropped 8 bases, with 12 bases sitting between them. In DNA form, the CDR3 reads TGTGCCAGCAGCTTGGCGCTTAAGGAGGATGAGCAGTTCTTC. Translation gives CASSLALKEDEQFF.

The V and J genes are TRBV11-2 and TRBJ1-4, with 9 bases aligning to TRBD1. Trimming at V came to 5 bases and at J to 8 bases, leaving 9 bases not matched to a gene. Per the germline V gene, CDR1 is SGHAT and CDR2 is FQNNGV. This CDR3 has 15 residues. For the CDR3, the DNA is TGTGCCAGCAGCCCGCTGTGGACAGGGGACGAAAAACTGTTTTTT. Its protein is CASSPLWTGDEKLFF.

The gene calls are TRBV18 and TRBJ1-5, with 9 bases fitting TRBD1. The J segment lost 7 bases and the V segment lost 6 bases, leaving 7 bases of the junction unmatched. In germline, CDR1 is KGHSH, CDR2 LQKENI. The CDR3 covers 14 residues. The CDR3 spells CASSPGTGKQPQHF. The CDR3 DNA follows: TGTGCCAGCTCCCCCGGGACAGGGAAGCAGCCCCAGCATTTT.

The chain employs TRBV4-1 and TRBJ2-7; the match to TRBD2 covers 9 bases. V dropped 1 base and J dropped 6; count of bases not matched to a gene: 10. From germline, CDR1 is MGHRA and CDR2 YSYEKL. The CDR3 loop spans 16 amino acids. The CDR3 DNA reads TGCGCCAGCAGCCAAGGTTCGGGTAGCGGGAGAATCGAGCAGTACTTC. Protein product: CASSQGSGSGRIEQYF.

The rearrangement joins TRBV6-5 to TRBJ2-7; the match to TRBD2 covers 7 bases. The CDR3 contains 15 residues. V lost 2 bases to trimming and J lost 4 bases; unmatched junction nucleotides: 8. Germline values: CDR1 MNHEY, CDR2 SVGAGI. The CDR3 loop is CASSYGRGGPYEQYF. Here the CDR3 DNA reads TGTGCCAGCAGTTACGGGCGGGGAGGGCCGTACGAGCAGTACTTC.

This clone came up a few times. The same CDR3 can be traced to other DNA sequences in this sample. The chain combines TRBV3-1 (or the pseudogene TRBV3-2) with TRBJ2-2; the match to TRBD2 covers 7 bases. Germline V lookup: CDR1 LGHDT, CDR2 YNNKEL (reference sequence). This CDR3 has 14 residues. V lost 4 bases to trimming and J lost 2 bases; unmatched junction nucleotides: 1. In DNA, the CDR3 is TGTGCCAGCAGCCGGGGGGGTAACACCGGGGAGCTGTTTTTT. Amino acids: CASSRGGNTGELFF.

The V gene is TRBV5-5, the J gene TRBJ1-6; D not certain. The CDR3 runs to 15 residues. Germline V CDR1 and CDR2: SGHKS, YYEKEE (reference sequence). Trimming pared 0 bases from V and 8 bases from J, leaving 12 bases between. The DNA for the CDR3 is TGTGCCAGCAGCTTGGCTGAGAAGCTGGATTCACCCCTCCACTTT. Translated: CASSLAEKLDSPLHF.

The chain joins TRBV4-3 to TRBJ2-1; no firm D call. This CDR3 comprises 12 residues. Deletions cut 0 bases from V and 6 bases from J, with 3 bases between. Germline loops: CDR1 LGHNA, CDR2 YSLEER. The CDR3 spells CASSQDRNEQFF. CDR3 DNA sequence: TGCGCCAGCAGCCAAGACCGCAATGAGCAGTTCTTC.

The V and J genes are TRBV2 and TRBJ1-2; 8 nucleotides line up with TRBD1. The CDR3 has 15 residues. Germline CDR1 is SNHLY and CDR2 is FYNNEI. The J segment lost 2 bases and the V segment lost 7 bases, leaving 9 bases of the junction unmatched. CDR3 DNA: TGTGCCAGCACCTCCCAGGGGGCGCGGAACTATGGCTACACCTTC. This gives the protein CASTSQGARNYGYTF.

This clone came up a few times. The chain employs TRBV11-2 and TRBJ1-1; no reliable D call. CDR1 and CDR2 from the germline V gene are SGHAT and FQNNGV. V was cut by 4 bases and J by 0 bases, with 6 bases left in between. The CDR3 contains 13 residues. Here the CDR3 reads CASSSGVNTEAFF. CDR3 DNA sequence: TGTGCCAGCAGCTCCGGGGTGAACACTGAAGCTTTCTTT.

This clone has more than one count but fewer than ten. V gene TRBV19 combines with J gene TRBJ1-1; D gene ambiguous. This CDR3 region has 14 residues. The V gene's germline CDR1 is LNHDA and CDR2 SQIVND (reference sequence). Trimming took 1 base from V and 2 from J, leaving 8 bases between them. The CDR3 sequence: CASSIGHLNTEAFF. CDR3 in DNA: TGTGCCAGTAGTATAGGACACCTCAACACTGAAGCTTTCTTT.

The chain recombines TRBV5-4 with TRBJ2-3; 9 bases are shared with TRBD2. Germline values: CDR1 SGHNT, CDR2 YYREEE (reference sequence). This CDR3 has 17 residues. The V and J ends lost 7 bases and 4 bases, in that order; junction bases with no gene match: 16. In DNA form, the CDR3 reads TGTGCCAGCGGCGGGGGGGGCGCACCCCACCTCGCAGATACGCAGTATTTT. The encoded protein is CASGGGGAPHLADTQYF.

J is TRBJ1-4 and V is TRBV7-9, with D unclear. V was trimmed by 4 bases and J by 5 bases, leaving 8 bases between them. Germline V gene data show CDR1 as SEHNR and CDR2 as FQNEAQ (reference sequence). The CDR3 is 13 amino acids. This chain's CDR3 is CASSSGVNEKLFF. The CDR3 DNA sequence: TGTGCCAGCAGCTCCGGAGTGAATGAAAAACTGTTTTTT.

The V call is TRBV18, the J call TRBJ2-1, with TRBD1 matching 7 bases. Germline CDR1 and CDR2: KGHSH and LQKENI. CDR3 length: 16 amino acids. Trimming cost V 8 bases and J 0 bases; bases outside gene matches: 10. CDR3: CASLDRVQGSYNEQFF. Here the CDR3 DNA reads TGTGCCAGCCTAGACAGGGTCCAAGGCTCCTACAATGAGCAGTTCTTC.

The chain combines TRBV5-8 with TRBJ1-6; possible D gene TRBD1, 5 bases. Germline assignment: CDR1 SGHTS and CDR2 YDEGEE. The CDR3 contains 13 residues. Trimming stripped 3 bases from V and 7 bases from J, with 8 bases between. CDR3 DNA: TGTGCCAGCAGCTGGACACAAAATTCACCCCTCCACTTT. Its protein product is CASSWTQNSPLHF.

The J gene is TRBJ2-5, the V gene TRBV4-1; 11 bases are shared with TRBD2. Losses at the gene ends were 2 bases for V and 5 bases for J; bases not matched to a gene: 7. The length of the CDR3 is 16 residues. Germline V gives CDR1 MGHRA, CDR2 YSYEKL. The CDR3 loop is CASSQNSGRAAETQYF. CDR3 bases: TGCGCCAGCAGCCAAAATAGCGGGAGGGCCGCCGAGACCCAGTACTTC.

The V call is TRBV19, the J call TRBJ2-1, with D unclear. The CDR3 loop spans 15 amino acids. V lost 4 bases to trimming and J lost 9 bases, with 19 bases between them. CDR1 is LNHDA and CDR2 is SQIVND in the germline V gene (reference sequence). The CDR3 here is CASSSAGAGSSEQFF. The CDR3 coding sequence is TGTGCCAGTAGTAGCGCCGGAGCTGGTTCCAGTGAGCAGTTCTTC. Filled out from reference TRBV19 and TRBJ2-1, the complete variable domain reads DGGITQSPKYLFRKEGQNVTLSCEQNLNHDAMYWYRQDPGQGLRLIYYSQIVNDFQKGDIAEGYSVSREKKESFPLTVTSAQKNPTAFYLCASSSAGAGSSEQFFGPGTRLTVL.

This clone was seen a single time. CDR3 in amino acids: CASSFGGMSAGNTIYF. CDR3 sequence (DNA): TGTGCCAGCAGTTTTGGGGGGATGAGTGCTGGAAACACCATATATTTT. This chain uses TRBV28 with TRBJ1-3, with D possibly TRBD1 on 5 matching bases. The CDR3 totals 16 residues. Germline CDR1 is MDHEN and CDR2 is SYDVKM. The V gene lost 3 bases and the J gene lost 2 bases, with 14 bases spanning the gap.

The chain combines TRBV6-2 or TRBV6-3 with TRBJ2-5, with 8 bases identical to TRBD1. Germline V lookup: CDR1 MNHEY, CDR2 SVGEGT. With V trimmed by 5 bases and J by 1 base, 9 bases remained unmatched. The CDR3 runs to 16 residues. The CDR3 DNA follows: TGTGCCAGCAGTGGAGGGACAGGAGGCATCCAAGAGACCCAGTACTTC. Residues: CASSGGTGGIQETQYF.

The chain couples TRBV9 to TRBJ2-1; the match to TRBD2 covers 11 bases. Germline-derived CDR1 and CDR2 are SGDLS and YYNGEE. This CDR3 is built from 15 residues. V lost 2 bases and J lost 5; bases outside the gene matches: 3. The CDR3 protein is CASSVGTSGHNEQFF. DNA of the CDR3: TGTGCCAGCAGCGTCGGGACTAGCGGACACAATGAGCAGTTCTTC.

The rearrangement joins TRBV9 to TRBJ2-7; 10 positions agree with TRBD2. CDR1 and CDR2 from the germline V gene are SGDLS and YYNGEE. This CDR3 region has 17 residues. V was clipped by 1 base and J by 2 bases; unmatched bases: 9. The CDR3 reads CASSVSGRALLAYEQYF. The CDR3 region has the DNA TGTGCCAGCAGCGTAAGCGGGAGGGCCTTATTAGCCTACGAGCAGTACTTC.

This chain joins TRBV27 and TRBJ1-5; D perhaps matches TRBD1 (6 bases). V was clipped by 6 bases and J by 1 base, with 10 bases between them. CDR3 length: 14 residues. CDR1 and CDR2 from the germline V gene are MNHEY and SMNVEV (reference sequence). CDR3 DNA sequence: TGTGCCAGCAGGCCCAGGGGAAGCAATCAGCCCCAGCATTTT. Translated, it gives CASRPRGSNQPQHF.

The rearrangement joins TRBV18 to TRBJ2-3; 9 bases are shared with TRBD2. The CDR3 totals 16 residues. Germline V CDR1 and CDR2: KGHSH, LQKENI. V trimming: 2 bases; J trimming: 2 bases; junction bases outside the gene matches: 5. The DNA for the CDR3 is TGTGCCAGCTCACCATCAAGCGGGAGGACCACAGATACGCAGTATTTT. Amino acid sequence: CASSPSSGRTTDTQYF.

This clone was counted a single time. The genes are TRBV5-1 and TRBJ2-1, with 7 bases fitting TRBD2. The CDR3 spans 13 residues. In germline, CDR1 is SGHRS, CDR2 YFSETQ. V was pared by 5 bases and J by 7 bases, with 6 bases of the junction left unmatched. Here the CDR3 DNA reads TGCGCCAGCAGTCCCCGGCGGGGGAATGAGCAGTTCTTC. This codes for CASSPRRGNEQFF.

The chain joins TRBV21-1 to TRBJ2-5; the listed D gene, TRBD1, was not tested against the DNA. TRBV21-1 is flagged as a pseudogene. This CDR3 is 19 amino acids long. This CDR3 is CASSHQQKPSTVSQETQYF. Here the CDR3 DNA reads TGTGCCAGCAGCCACCAGCAAAAACCTTCGACAGTCAGCCAAGAGACCCAGTACTTC.

The chain has TRBV9 and TRBJ2-5; 7 nucleotides align to TRBD1. V gave up 0 bases and J gave up 7 bases; unmatched junction bases: 9. CDR3 length: 15 amino acids. The germline V gene encodes CDR1 SGDLS and CDR2 YYNGEE. The CDR3 DNA follows: TGTGCCAGCAGCGTAGACGACAGGGATTATCGGACCCAGTACTTC. It codes for CASSVDDRDYRTQYF.